Following are 14 T cell receptor beta chains from one sample sequenced in a study of blood T cells in healthy people across ages. A sample-barcoded 5' primer and a J-beta primer mix were used in a second PCR of roughly 6 to 12 cycles. From the 5' RACE reads, TCRdb called clonotypes with MiXCR, one entry per CDR3 protein. The table shows about 1.1 million distinct CDR3 sequences, with 35% to 45% occurring only once. Source material: blood. These receptors were taken from a man younger than 30 in good health.

This clonotype was seen many times. The chain has TRBV6-5 and TRBJ2-1, with TRBD1 identical over 10 bases. V trimming: 8 bases; J trimming: 4 bases; junction bases outside the gene matches: 5. This CDR3 has 14 residues. Germline CDR1 and CDR2: MNHEY and SVGAGI. The CDR3 sequence: CASHPGQGYNEQFF. The DNA for the CDR3 is TGTGCCAGCCATCCGGGACAGGGGTACAATGAGCAGTTCTTC.

The rearrangement links TRBV28 to TRBJ1-6; maybe TRBD1 (5 bases). Germline CDR1 reads MDHEN; CDR2 reads SYDVKM. Between the trimmed V and J ends, which lost 6 bases and 6 bases, there was a span of 15 bases. This CDR3 comprises 15 residues. CDR3 nucleotides: TGTGCCAGCAGCCAGGCAGGGTTTACTAATTCACCCCTCCACTTT. Encoded protein: CASSQAGFTNSPLHF.

The rearrangement links TRBV6-5 to TRBJ2-2; the D gene is possibly TRBD1 (6 bases). Trimming took off 0 bases at V and 4 bases at J, with 15 bases between the two ends. CDR3 size: 17 residues. Germline-derived CDR1 and CDR2 are MNHEY and SVGAGI. The CDR3 DNA reads as TGTGCCAGCAGTTACTCAACAGGGCACGATGGCACCGGGGAGCTGTTTTTT. As protein: CASSYSTGHDGTGELFF.

About this clonotype: This may be a read error: a much more frequent sequence differs by one nucleotide. V usage is TRBV5-1 and J usage is TRBJ1-1; D uncertain. Germline values: CDR1 SGHRS, CDR2 YFSETQ. The CDR3 totals 12 residues. Trimming took off 4 bases at V and 6 bases at J, with 10 bases between the two ends. The CDR3 reads CASSMGLAEAFF. The CDR3 DNA reads as TGCGCCAGCAGCATGGGCTTGGCTGAAGCTTTCTTT.

This clonotype was observed a handful of times. The V gene is TRBV20-1, the J gene TRBJ2-7; D is perhaps TRBD1 (6 bases). The CDR3 has 17 amino acids. From germline, CDR1 is DFQATT and CDR2 SNEGSKA (reference sequence). With 3 bases removed from V and 3 bases from J, the gap between germline ends came to 24 bases. The CDR3 coding sequence is TGCAGTGCTAGGGGGCTGACTGGGGGCTCTACCTACTACGAGCAGTACTTC. It is translated as CSARGLTGGSTYYEQYF.

This clonotype has more than one count but fewer than ten. The genes are TRBV9 and TRBJ2-6; D uncertain. Germline V lookup: CDR1 SGDLS, CDR2 YYNGEE. V lost 4 bases to trimming and J lost 0 bases, with 5 bases between them. This CDR3 contains 14 residues. The CDR3: CASSTSSGANVLTF. As DNA, the CDR3 is TGTGCCAGCAGCACGAGCTCTGGGGCCAACGTCCTGACTTTC.

DNA for the CDR3: TGTGCCAGCAGCCTTAACCCGTTCGGGGGGAATGAAAAACTGTTTTTT. It encodes CASSLNPFGGNEKLFF. The chain is built from TRBV6-1 and TRBJ1-4, with D perhaps TRBD1 (5 bases). The CDR3 sequence is 16 residues long. Germline V gene data show CDR1 as MNHNS and CDR2 as SASEGT. The V end lost 6 bases, the J end lost 5 bases, and 19 bases lay between the germline ends.

Regarding this clonotype: A far larger clone is just one base off, so this is likely a read error. The chain links TRBV7-2 to TRBJ2-7, with no clear D. The J call may be faulty, since TRBJ2-5 better matches the DNA end. The CDR3 covers 11 residues. The V gene's germline CDR1 is SGHTA and CDR2 FQGNSA. The CDR3 region is CANSFSETQYF. In DNA form, the CDR3 reads TGTGCCAACAGCTTTTCGGAGACCCAGTACTTC.

The chain carries TRBV5-1 and TRBJ2-6, with D maybe TRBD1 (5 bases). V shed 4 bases and J shed 0 bases, with 14 bases lying between them. The CDR3 contains 17 residues. The germline V gene encodes CDR1 SGHRS and CDR2 YFSETQ. CDR3 sequence: CASSLQTVHSGANVLTF. The CDR3 DNA reads as TGCGCCAGCAGCCTCCAGACAGTTCACTCTGGGGCCAACGTCCTGACTTTC.

This clonotype has only a few counts. The chain joins TRBV9 to TRBJ1-2; D ambiguous. Trimming shortened V by 3 bases and J by 8 bases, and 14 bases separated the two germline ends. CDR1 SGDLS and CDR2 YYNGEE come from the germline V gene. This CDR3 spans 13 amino acids. The CDR3 protein is CASSGEVKDGYTF. The CDR3, as DNA: TGTGCCAGCAGCGGAGAGGTCAAGGACGGCTACACCTTC.

This chain links TRBV27 with TRBJ1-4; D might be TRBD1 (6 bases). In germline, CDR1 is MNHEY, CDR2 SMNVEV (reference sequence). The CDR3 spans 15 residues. Trimming left V 2 bases short and J 6 bases short, with 13 bases between. CDR3: CASSLKHRVDEKLFF. Written as DNA, the CDR3 is TGTGCCAGCAGTTTAAAACACAGGGTTGATGAAAAACTGTTTTTT.

The chain recombines TRBV9 with TRBJ1-1; 8 bases fit TRBD1. The V segment lost 4 bases and the J segment 4 bases; nucleotides outside the gene matches: 6. Germline assignment: CDR1 SGDLS and CDR2 YYNGEE. CDR3 length equals 14 residues. DNA for the CDR3: TGTGCCAGCAGCTCGACAGGGGAGCGCACTGAAGCTTTCTTT. Translating gives CASSSTGERTEAFF.

In its sample, this clonotype was seen a few times. This rearrangement joins TRBV7-3 to TRBJ1-1; unclear D gene. The CDR3 length is 13 residues. Per the germline V gene, CDR1 is SGHTA and CDR2 is FQGTGA. Trimming removed 4 bases at V and 0 bases at J, with 6 bases between. The CDR3 loop is CASSYNMNTEAFF. In DNA, the CDR3 is TGTGCCAGCAGCTACAACATGAACACTGAAGCTTTCTTT.

This clonotype was seen a few times. This chain uses TRBV2 with TRBJ2-3; 7 bases line up with TRBD1. The junction had 11 bases not matched to a gene; V was cut back by 6 bases and J by 2 bases. Germline lookup yields CDR1 SNHLY and CDR2 FYNNEI. This CDR3 spans 16 amino acids. CDR3 DNA: TGTGCCAGCAGGGGACAGACAAACCAGAACACAGATACGCAGTATTTT. This encodes CASRGQTNQNTDTQYF. Combining the CDR3 with reference TRBV2 and TRBJ2-3 gives the whole variable domain EPEVTQTPSHQVTQMGQEVILRCVPISNHLYFYWYRQILGQKVEFLVSFYNNEISEKSEIFDDQFSVERPDGSNFTLKIRSTKLEDSAMYFCASRGQTNQNTDTQYFGPGTRLTVL.